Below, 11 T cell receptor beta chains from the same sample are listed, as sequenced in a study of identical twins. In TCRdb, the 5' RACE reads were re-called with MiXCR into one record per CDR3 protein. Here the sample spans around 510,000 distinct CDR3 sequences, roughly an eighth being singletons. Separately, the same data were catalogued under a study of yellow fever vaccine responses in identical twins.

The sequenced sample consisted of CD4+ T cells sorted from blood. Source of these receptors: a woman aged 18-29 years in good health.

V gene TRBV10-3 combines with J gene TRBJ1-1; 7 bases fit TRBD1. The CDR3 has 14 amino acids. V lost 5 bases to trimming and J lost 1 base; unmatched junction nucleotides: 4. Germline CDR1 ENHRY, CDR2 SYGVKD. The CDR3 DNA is TGTGCCATCAGTCGCGGACAGGCGAACACTGAAGCTTTCTTT. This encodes CAISRGQANTEAFF.

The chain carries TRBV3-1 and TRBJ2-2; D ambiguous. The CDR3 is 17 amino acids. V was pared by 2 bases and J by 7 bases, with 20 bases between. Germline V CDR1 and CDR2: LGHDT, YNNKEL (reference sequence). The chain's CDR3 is CASSQSLVVAFGGELFF. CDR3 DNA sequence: TGTGCCAGCAGCCAAAGTCTCGTCGTAGCATTCGGCGGGGAGCTGTTTTTT.

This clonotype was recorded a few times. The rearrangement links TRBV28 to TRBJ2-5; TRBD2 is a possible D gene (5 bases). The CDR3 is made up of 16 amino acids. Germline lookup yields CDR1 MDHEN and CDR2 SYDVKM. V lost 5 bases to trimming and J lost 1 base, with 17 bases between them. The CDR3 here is CASSHLPRTGQETQYF. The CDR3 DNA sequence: TGTGCCAGCAGTCACCTTCCTCGGACTGGCCAAGAGACCCAGTACTTC. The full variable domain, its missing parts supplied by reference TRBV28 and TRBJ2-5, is DVKVTQSSRYLVKRTGEKVFLECVQDMDHENMFWYRQDPGLGLRLIYFSYDVKMKEKGDIPEGYSVSREKKERFSLILESASTNQTSMYLCASSHLPRTGQETQYFGPGTRLLVL.

DNA of the CDR3: TGCAGCGGGACTAGCGGGGGGGCTTCCTACAATGAGCAGTTCTTC. This translates into CSGTSGGASYNEQFF. V usage is TRBV29-1 and J usage is TRBJ2-1; 15 nucleotides agree with TRBD2. The CDR3 runs 15 residues. The junction had 2 bases not matched to a gene; V was cut back by 7 bases and J by 1 base. Per the germline V gene, CDR1 is SQVTM and CDR2 is ANQGSEA.

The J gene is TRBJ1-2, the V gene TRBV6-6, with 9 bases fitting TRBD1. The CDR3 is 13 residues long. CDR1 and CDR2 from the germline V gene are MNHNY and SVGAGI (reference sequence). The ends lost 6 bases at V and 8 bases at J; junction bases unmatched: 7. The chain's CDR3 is CASSWGQGNGYTF. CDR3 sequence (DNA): TGTGCCAGCAGCTGGGGACAGGGTAACGGCTACACCTTC.

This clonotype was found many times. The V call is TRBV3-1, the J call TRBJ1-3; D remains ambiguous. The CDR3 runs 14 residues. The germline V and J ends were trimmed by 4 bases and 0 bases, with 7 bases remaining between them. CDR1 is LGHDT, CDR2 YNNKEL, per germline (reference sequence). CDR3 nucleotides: TGTGCCAGCAGCCCTAGCTACTCTGGAAACACCATATATTTT. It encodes CASSPSYSGNTIYF.

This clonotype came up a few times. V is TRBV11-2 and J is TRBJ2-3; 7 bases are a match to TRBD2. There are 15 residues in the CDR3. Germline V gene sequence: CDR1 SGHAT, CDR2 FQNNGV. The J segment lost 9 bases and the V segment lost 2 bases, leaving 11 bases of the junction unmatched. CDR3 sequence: CASSLRAFGRDTQYF. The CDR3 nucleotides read TGTGCCAGCAGCTTAAGGGCTTTTGGGAGGGACACGCAGTATTTT.

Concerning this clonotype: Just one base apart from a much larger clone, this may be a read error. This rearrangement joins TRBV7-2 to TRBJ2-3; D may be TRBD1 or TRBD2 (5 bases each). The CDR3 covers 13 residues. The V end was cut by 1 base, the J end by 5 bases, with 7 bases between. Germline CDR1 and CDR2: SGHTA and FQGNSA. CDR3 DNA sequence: TGTGCCAGCAGCTTAGTGGGGGTAGATACGCAGTATTTT. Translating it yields CASSLVGVDTQYF.

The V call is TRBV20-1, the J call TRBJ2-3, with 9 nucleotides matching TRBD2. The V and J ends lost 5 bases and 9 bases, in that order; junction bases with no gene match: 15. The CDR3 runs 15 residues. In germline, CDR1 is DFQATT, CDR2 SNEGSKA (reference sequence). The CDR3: CSAESGGQVKDTQYF. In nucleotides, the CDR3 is TGCAGTGCTGAAAGCGGGGGGCAAGTTAAGGACACGCAGTATTTT.

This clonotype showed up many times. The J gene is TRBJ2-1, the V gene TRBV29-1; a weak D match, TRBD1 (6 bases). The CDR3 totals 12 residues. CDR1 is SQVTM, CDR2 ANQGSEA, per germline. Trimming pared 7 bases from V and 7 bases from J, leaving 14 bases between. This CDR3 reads CSAGTTTNEQFF. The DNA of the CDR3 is TGCAGCGCCGGGACAACGACAAATGAGCAGTTCTTC.

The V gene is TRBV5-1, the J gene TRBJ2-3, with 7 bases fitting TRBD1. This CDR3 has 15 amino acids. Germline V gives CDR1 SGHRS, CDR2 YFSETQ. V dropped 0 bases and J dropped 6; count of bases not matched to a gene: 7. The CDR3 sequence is CASSLDGTDADTQYF. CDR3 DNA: TGCGCCAGCAGCTTGGATGGGACAGACGCCGATACGCAGTATTTT.